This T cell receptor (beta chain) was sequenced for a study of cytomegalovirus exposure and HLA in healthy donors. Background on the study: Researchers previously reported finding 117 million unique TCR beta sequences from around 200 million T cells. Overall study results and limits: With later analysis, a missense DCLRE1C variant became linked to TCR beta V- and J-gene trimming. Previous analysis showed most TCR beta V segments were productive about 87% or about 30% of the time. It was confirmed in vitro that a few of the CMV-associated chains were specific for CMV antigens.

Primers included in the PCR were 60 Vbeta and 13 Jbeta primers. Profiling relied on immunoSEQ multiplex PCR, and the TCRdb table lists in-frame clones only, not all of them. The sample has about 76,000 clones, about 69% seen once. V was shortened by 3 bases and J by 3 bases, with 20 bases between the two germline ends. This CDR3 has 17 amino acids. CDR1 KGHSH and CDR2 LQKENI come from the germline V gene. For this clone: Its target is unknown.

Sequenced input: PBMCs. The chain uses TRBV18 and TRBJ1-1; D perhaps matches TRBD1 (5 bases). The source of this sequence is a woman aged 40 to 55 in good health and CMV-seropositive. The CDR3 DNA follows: TGTGCCAGCTCACCCGACATAATGGGCAGGGAGGACACTGAAGCTTTCTTT. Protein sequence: CASSPDIMGREDTEAFF.